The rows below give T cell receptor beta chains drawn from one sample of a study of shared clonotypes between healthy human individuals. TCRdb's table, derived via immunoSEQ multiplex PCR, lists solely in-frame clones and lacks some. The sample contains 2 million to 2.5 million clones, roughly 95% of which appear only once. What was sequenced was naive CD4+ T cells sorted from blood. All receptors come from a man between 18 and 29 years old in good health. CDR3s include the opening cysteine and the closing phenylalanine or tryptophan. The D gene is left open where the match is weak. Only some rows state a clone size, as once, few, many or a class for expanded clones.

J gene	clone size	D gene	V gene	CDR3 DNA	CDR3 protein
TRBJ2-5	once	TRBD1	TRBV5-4	TGTGCCAGCAGCCTAAATCGGGACAGGCAAGAGACCCAGTACTTC	CASSLNRDRQETQYF
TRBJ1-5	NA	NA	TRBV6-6	TGTGCCAGCAGTAAACAGGGTAATCAGCCCCAGCATTTT	CASSKQGNQPQHF
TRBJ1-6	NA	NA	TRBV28	TGTGCCAGCAGTCTGACCCGGGGTCCCCTCCACTTT	CASSLTRGPLHF
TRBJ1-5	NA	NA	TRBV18	TGTGCCAGCTCACCGAGGGAAACCAATCAGCCCCAGCATTTT	CASSPRETNQPQHF
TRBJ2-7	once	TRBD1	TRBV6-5	TGTGCCAGCTGCGCCGGGACAGGGGGGTACGAGCAGTACTTC	CASCAGTGGYEQYF
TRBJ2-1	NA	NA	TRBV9	TGTGCCAGCAGCGTAGGGGGGGCTATATCCTACAATGAGCAGTTCTTC	CASSVGGAISYNEQFF
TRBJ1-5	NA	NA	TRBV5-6	TGTGCCAGCAGCTTGGTTCAGGACCTAGAGCCCCAGCATTTT	CASSLVQDLEPQHF
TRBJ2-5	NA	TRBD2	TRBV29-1	TGCAGCGCGATGGGACTATCGAGTTTGTACCAAGAGACCCAGTACTTC	CSAMGLSSLYQETQYF
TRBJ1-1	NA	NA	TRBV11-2	TGTGCCAGCAGCTTGGACAGAAGCGGGGGCACTGAAGCTTTCTTT	CASSLDRSGGTEAFF
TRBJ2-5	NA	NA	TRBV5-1	TGCGCCAGCAGCTTGGGGACAGCACGAGAGACCCAGTACTTC	CASSLGTARETQYF
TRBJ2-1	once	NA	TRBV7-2	TGTGCCAGCAGCTCCTTTCGGGTAAATGAGCAGTTCTTC	CASSSFRVNEQFF
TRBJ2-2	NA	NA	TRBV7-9	TGTGCCAGCAGCTTCGCTAACACCGGGGAGCTGTTTTTT	CASSFANTGELFF
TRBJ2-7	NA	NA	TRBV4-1	TGCGCCAGCAGCCAACCCGCAGGGTCCGAGCAGTACTTC	CASSQPAGSEQYF
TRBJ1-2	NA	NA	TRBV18	TGTGCCAGCTCCCTGGGCGTTGCTAACTATGGCTACACCTTC	CASSLGVANYGYTF
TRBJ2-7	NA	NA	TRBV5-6	TGTGCCAGCAACGACTGGCAGCTTCCCTACGAGCAGTACTTC	CASNDWQLPYEQYF
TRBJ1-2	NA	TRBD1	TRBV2	TGTGCCAGCAGGGGAAGGGACAGGGGCCACTATGGCTACACCTTC	CASRGRDRGHYGYTF
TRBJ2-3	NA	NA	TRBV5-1	TGCGCCAGCAGCTCCTCGACACCCGGTGGGTTAGATACGCAGTATTTT	CASSSSTPGGLDTQYF
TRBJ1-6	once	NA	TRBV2	TGTGCCAGCAGTCAAAACGGACAGACTACCAATTCACCCCTCCACTTT	CASSQNGQTTNSPLHF
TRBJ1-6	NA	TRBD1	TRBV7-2	TGTGCCAGCAGCTTAGCAGGGGGCGGTTCACCCCTCCACTTT	CASSLAGGGSPLHF
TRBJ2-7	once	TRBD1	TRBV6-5	TGTGCCAGCAGTGCGGGGACAGGGGTCTCCTACGAGCAGTACTTC	CASSAGTGVSYEQYF
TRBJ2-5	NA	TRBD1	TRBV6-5	TGTGCCAGCAGTTGGACAGGGGTCCTGGAGACCCAGTACTTC	CASSWTGVLETQYF
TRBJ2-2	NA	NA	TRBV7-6	TGTGCCAGCAGCCTCGGGGGCCCAGGGCTAAGCGGGGAGCTGTTTTTT	CASSLGGPGLSGELFF
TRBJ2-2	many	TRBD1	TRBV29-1	TGCAGCGTTGGTGACCCCGGGACAGGCCTCACCGGGGAGCTGTTTTTT	CSVGDPGTGLTGELFF
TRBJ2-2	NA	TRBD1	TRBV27	TGTGCCAGCAGTTTATCGGGACAGGGCCGGACCGGGGAGCTGTTTTTT	CASSLSGQGRTGELFF
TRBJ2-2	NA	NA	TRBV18	TGTGCCAGCTCAAGGCAGCCGCAGAACACCGGGGAGCTGTTTTTT	CASSRQPQNTGELFF
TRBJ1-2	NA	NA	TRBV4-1	TGCGCCAGCAGCCAAGGGCGCTTGGGGGGGGAGTATGGCTACACCTTC	CASSQGRLGGEYGYTF
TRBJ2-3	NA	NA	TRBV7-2	TGTGCCAGCAGCTTAGAACTAGTTTCAGATACGCAGTATTTT	CASSLELVSDTQYF
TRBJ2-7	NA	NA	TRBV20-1	TGCAGTGCCGGGCTTTACTACGAGCAGTACTTC	CSAGLYYEQYF
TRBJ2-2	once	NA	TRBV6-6	TGTGCCAGCAGTTATCCCGGGACTTCGAACACCGGGGAGCTGTTTTTT	CASSYPGTSNTGELFF
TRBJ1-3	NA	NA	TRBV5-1	TGCGCCAGCAGCTTGGGGGGCGCGGGAAACACCATATATTTT	CASSLGGAGNTIYF
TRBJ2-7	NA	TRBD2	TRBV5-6	TGTGCCAGCAGCTTGGACGGACTAGTGGGGCTGGGCGAGCAGTACTTC	CASSLDGLVGLGEQYF
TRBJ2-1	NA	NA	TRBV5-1	TGCGCCAGCAGCCCGCAGGGGACAAGTACCGATGAGCAGTTCTTC	CASSPQGTSTDEQFF
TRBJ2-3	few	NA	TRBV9	TGTGCCAGCAGCGGGACTAGCACAGATACGCAGTATTTT	CASSGTSTDTQYF
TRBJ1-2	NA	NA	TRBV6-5	TGTGCCAGCAGTTACTCGATGCAGGGGACCTTCCGCTACACCTTC	CASSYSMQGTFRYTF
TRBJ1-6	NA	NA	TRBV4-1	TGCGCCAGCAGCCAAGAATCGAGCTCTAATCTCTCACCCCTCCACTTT	CASSQESSSNLSPLHF
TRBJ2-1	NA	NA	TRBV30	TGTGCCTGGAGGTCGAGCTCCTACAATGAGCAGTTCTTC	CAWRSSSYNEQFF
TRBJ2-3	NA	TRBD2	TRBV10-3	TGTGCCATCAGTGAGACCGGACTAGTGTCAGATACGCAGTATTTT	CAISETGLVSDTQYF
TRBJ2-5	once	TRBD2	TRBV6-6	TGTGCCAGCAGTCCGGCGGGAGTACGAGAGACCCAGTACTTC	CASSPAGVRETQYF
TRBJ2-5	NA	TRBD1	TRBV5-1	TGCGCCAGCAGCGCTCCCAAGGGACAGGCTCAAGAGACCCAGTACTTC	CASSAPKGQAQETQYF
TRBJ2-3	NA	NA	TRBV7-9	TGTGCCAGCAGCTTACTTCTTGTGATAGCCCCATCGACTACAGATACGCAGTATTTT	CASSLLLVIAPSTTDTQYF
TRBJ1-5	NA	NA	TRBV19	TGTGCCAGTAGTATAGCAGGGGTTCAGCCCCAGCATTTT	CASSIAGVQPQHF
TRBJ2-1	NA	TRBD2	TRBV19	TGTGCCAGTAGTCCCGCTAGCGGGGGTTACAATGAGCAGTTCTTC	CASSPASGGYNEQFF
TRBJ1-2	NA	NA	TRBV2	TGTGCCAGCACTCTCCGGGTTCATACTAGCTATGGCTACACCTTC	CASTLRVHTSYGYTF
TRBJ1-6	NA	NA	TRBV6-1	TGTGCCAGCAGTGGAAGCCAGGGAGGATCACCCCTCCACTTT	CASSGSQGGSPLHF
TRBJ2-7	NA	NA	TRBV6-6	TGTGCCAGCAGTTCCCGGGGCCCCAAGGGGTACGAGCAGTACTTC	CASSSRGPKGYEQYF
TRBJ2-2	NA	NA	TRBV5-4	TGTGCCAGCAGCTGGTTGGGGGGTTCGAACACCGGGGAGCTGTTTTTT	CASSWLGGSNTGELFF
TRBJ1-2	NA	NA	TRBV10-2	TGCGCCAGCAGTGAGTGGGGCCTAGAGAGGGACTATGGCTACACCTTC	CASSEWGLERDYGYTF